The 17 T cell receptor beta chains below all came from one sample that was sequenced in a study of cytomegalovirus exposure and HLA in healthy donors. PCR used 60 Vbeta primers and 13 Jbeta primers. The table came from immunoSEQ multiplex PCR; TCRdb's copy has only in-frame clones and leaves some out. Of 200,000 to 250,000 clones listed, about 89% are singletons. The source material was PBMCs. These TCRs come from a woman aged 18-29 years in good health and CMV-seronegative.

V is TRBV27 and J is TRBJ1-1; maybe TRBD1 (6 bases). The length of the CDR3 is 14 residues. Trimming stripped 7 bases from V and 7 bases from J, with 19 bases between. Germline V gene lookup returns CDR1 MNHEY and CDR2 SMNVEV (reference sequence). DNA for the CDR3: TGTGCCAGCATGCGACAGGAGCACGTAAGTGAAGCTTTCTTT. It specifies CASMRQEHVSEAFF.

The V call is TRBV27, the J call TRBJ2-1; the D gene is possibly TRBD1 (6 bases). CDR3 size: 14 residues. Germline V gene data show CDR1 as MNHEY and CDR2 as SMNVEV (reference sequence). Trimming cost V 6 bases and J 4 bases, with 13 bases left between them. In DNA, the CDR3 is TGTGCCAGCAGACAGGGAGCGGAGTACAATGAGCAGTTCTTC. It codes for CASRQGAEYNEQFF.

This chain joins TRBV7-2 and TRBJ2-7; D gene ambiguous. Germline V CDR1 and CDR2: SGHTA, FQGNSA. The CDR3 totals 14 residues. V was pared by 2 bases and J by 2 bases, with 10 bases between. This CDR3 is CASSLNAGPYEQYF. In DNA, the CDR3 is TGTGCCAGCAGCTTAAACGCAGGTCCCTACGAGCAGTACTTC.

The rearrangement links TRBV12-1 to TRBJ2-3; the table's D call TRBD1 went unverified against the DNA. TRBV12-1 corresponds to a pseudogene. The CDR3 is made up of 15 amino acids. This chain's CDR3 is CAKDDRGQWTDTQYF. Written as DNA, the CDR3 is TGTGCCAAAGATGACAGGGGCCAGTGGACAGATACGCAGTATTTT.

V usage is TRBV14 and J usage is TRBJ2-3; D uncertain. The germline V gene encodes CDR1 SGHDN and CDR2 FVKESK. The length of the CDR3 is 15 residues. The V end was cut by 0 bases, the J end by 6 bases, with 13 bases between. The CDR3 DNA reads TGTGCCAGCAGCCAAGATCGGCAAAGAGCGGATACGCAGTATTTT. As protein: CASSQDRQRADTQYF.

The J gene is TRBJ1-2, the V gene TRBV5-1, with TRBD1 identical over 8 bases. The V and J ends lost 7 bases and 8 bases, in that order; junction bases with no gene match: 16. The CDR3 is made up of 15 amino acids. The germline V gene has CDR1 SGHRS and CDR2 YFSETQ. In DNA, the CDR3 is TGCGCCAGCGGTGACAGGGGCGAACTTCTCCACGGCTACACCTTC. This translates into CASGDRGELLHGYTF.

The chain joins TRBV5-1 to TRBJ2-1; D ambiguous. V was clipped by 1 base and J by 8 bases, with 7 bases between them. The CDR3 contains 12 residues. The germline CDR1 and CDR2 sequences are SGHRS and YFSETQ. The CDR3 is CASSLPFDEQFF. The CDR3 bases are TGCGCCAGCAGCTTGCCCTTTGATGAGCAGTTCTTC.

The chain employs TRBV4-3 and TRBJ2-5; 16 nucleotides line up with TRBD2. With 3 bases clipped from V and 5 bases from J, the junction kept 12 bases outside the gene matches. The CDR3 length is 19 residues. Germline V gene data show CDR1 as LGHNA and CDR2 as YSLEER. The CDR3 protein is CASSQYGTSGGAGGETQYF. CDR3 DNA sequence: TGCGCCAGCAGCCAGTACGGGACTAGCGGGGGGGCCGGGGGGGAGACCCAGTACTTC.

The chain is built from TRBV5-1 and TRBJ1-1; D gene uncertain. The CDR3 has 14 residues. V lost 2 bases and J lost 1, with 9 bases in between. Germline CDR1 is SGHRS and CDR2 is YFSETQ. The CDR3 sequence: CASSFSDGNTEAFF. CDR3 in DNA: TGCGCCAGCAGCTTCAGCGATGGGAACACTGAAGCTTTCTTT.

The chain recombines TRBV11-3 with TRBJ2-7; D gene unclear. V dropped 2 bases and J dropped 4 bases, with 12 bases sitting between them. The CDR3 loop spans 14 amino acids. CDR1 is SGHNT and CDR2 is YENEEA in the germline V gene. The CDR3 bases are TGTGCCAGCAGCTTAAGTGGCTCGCGGTACGAGCAGTACTTC. Its translation: CASSLSGSRYEQYF. Full variable domain (rest looked up from reference TRBV11-3 and TRBJ2-7): EAGVVQSPRYKIIEKKQPVAFWCNPISGHNTLYWYLQNLGQGPELLIRYENEEAVDDSQLPKDRFSAERLKGVDSTLKIQPAELGDSAVYLCASSLSGSRYEQYFGPGTRLTVT.

The gene calls are TRBV5-4 and TRBJ1-4; TRBD1 aligns across 9 bases. Germline V gives CDR1 SGHNT, CDR2 YYREEE (reference sequence). The V segment lost 4 bases and the J segment 10 bases; nucleotides outside the gene matches: 5. The CDR3 loop spans 13 amino acids. The CDR3 coding sequence is TGTGCCAGCAGCCGGACAGGGGACGGAAAACTGTTTTTT. As protein: CASSRTGDGKLFF.

This chain joins TRBV6-5 and TRBJ2-1, with 10 positions matching TRBD1. Trimming at V came to 5 bases and at J to 4 bases, leaving 2 bases not matched to a gene. The V gene's germline CDR1 is MNHEY and CDR2 SVGAGI. CDR3 length: 14 residues. DNA for the CDR3: TGTGCCAGCAGTACGGACAGGGGGTACAATGAGCAGTTCTTC. The encoded protein is CASSTDRGYNEQFF.

Notes on this clone: Within the sample, other DNA sequences also encode this same CDR3. The chain recombines TRBV29-1 with TRBJ2-7, with 7 positions matching TRBD2. V shed 1 base, J shed 3 bases, and the junction held 0 bases outside the gene matches. Germline CDR1 and CDR2: SQVTM and ANQGSEA. CDR3 length: 12 amino acids. CDR3 in amino acids: CSVEGGGYEQYF. The CDR3 DNA sequence: TGCAGCGTTGAAGGGGGGGGCTACGAGCAGTACTTC.

This clone was recorded only once. The chain links TRBV29-1 to TRBJ2-1; TRBD2 aligns across 7 bases. Looked up from germline, CDR1 is SQVTM and CDR2 is ANQGSEA. With V trimmed by 4 bases and J by 8 bases, 23 bases remained unmatched. The CDR3 length is 18 residues. CDR3 DNA: TGCAGCGTTGGATCAGCGGGACTCACCCTAATTTTATTTGATGAGCAGTTCTTC. This encodes CSVGSAGLTLILFDEQFF.

This clone turned up a few times. The chain couples TRBV7-9 to TRBJ1-1; D may be TRBD1 (6 bases). Per the germline V gene, CDR1 is SEHNR and CDR2 is FQNEAQ (reference sequence). Trimming pared 1 base from V and 3 bases from J, leaving 21 bases between. This CDR3 contains 18 residues. The CDR3 loop is CASSLGGSGGAVDTEAFF. The CDR3 coding sequence is TGTGCCAGCAGCTTAGGGGGGTCTGGGGGGGCGGTGGACACTGAAGCTTTCTTT.

As regards this clone: In the same sample, other DNA sequences code for this CDR3. This rearrangement joins TRBV7-2 to TRBJ2-5, with 11 bases fitting TRBD2. The CDR3 length is 15 residues. The germline CDR1 and CDR2 sequences are SGHTA and FQGNSA. The V segment lost 1 base and the J segment 4 bases; nucleotides outside the gene matches: 2. The CDR3 sequence: CASSLGLAGGETQYF. The CDR3 DNA follows: TGTGCCAGCAGCTTAGGGCTAGCGGGGGGAGAGACCCAGTACTTC.

This rearrangement joins TRBV5-1 to TRBJ1-1; D possibly corresponds to TRBD1 (6 bases). CDR3 size: 15 residues. Germline CDR1 SGHRS, CDR2 YFSETQ. V lost 0 bases and J 2 bases, leaving 11 bases between the germline ends. CDR3 in amino acids: CASSLGQASNTEAFF. The CDR3 DNA is TGCGCCAGCAGCTTGGGACAGGCTTCTAACACTGAAGCTTTCTTT.